The 8 T cell receptor beta chains reported below all come from one sample, sequenced in a study of high-grade serous ovarian cancer treatment subgroups. Tumor samples were taken before definitive surgery or chemotherapy. Using immunoSEQ multiplex PCR, the repertoire was profiled, and TCRdb retains in-frame clones only, with some absent. The table lists about 9,100 clones, more than 85% of them singletons. The specimen was tumor tissue. All receptors come from a human donor with high-grade serous ovarian cancer.

This chain connects TRBV6-6 to TRBJ2-1; D perhaps matches TRBD2 (5 bases). The CDR3 runs 14 residues. Germline values: CDR1 MNHNY, CDR2 SVGAGI (reference sequence). V gave up 7 bases and J gave up 6 bases, with 16 bases separating them. For the CDR3, the DNA is TGTGCCAGCAAATCCGGGTGGAGGCTCAATGAGCAGTTCTTC. It yields the protein CASKSGWRLNEQFF.

The gene calls are TRBV25-1 and TRBJ2-2; possibly TRBD2 for D (7 bases). Trimming removed 2 bases at V and 7 bases at J, with 14 bases between. The V gene's germline CDR1 is MGHDK and CDR2 SYGVNS. This CDR3 has 15 residues. CDR3 sequence reads: CASSELGGGDGELFF. For the CDR3, the DNA is TGTGCCAGCAGTGAACTAGGCGGGGGCGACGGGGAGCTGTTTTTT.

The chain combines TRBV30 with TRBJ2-7, with 9 positions matching TRBD1. The CDR3 extends over 13 amino acids. The germline CDR1 and CDR2 sequences are GTSNPN and SVGIG (reference sequence). Trimming took 3 bases from V and 5 from J; bases not matched to a gene: 5. CDR3 in DNA: TGTGCCTGGAGCCCAGGACAGGGGAACGAGCAGTACTTC. It specifies CAWSPGQGNEQYF.

CDR3 residues: CASSLDSEIEAFF. CDR3 sequence (DNA): TGTGCCAGCAGTTTAGACAGTGAAATTGAAGCTTTCTTT. The gene calls are TRBV28 and TRBJ1-1; D may be TRBD1 (5 bases). The V end lost 2 bases, the J end lost 7 bases, and 11 bases lay between the germline ends. This CDR3 comprises 13 residues. CDR1 MDHEN and CDR2 SYDVKM come from the germline V gene.

This sequence joins TRBV4-3 and TRBJ2-7; D is possibly TRBD1 (8 bases). V was trimmed by 0 bases and J by 3 bases, leaving 12 bases between them. Germline assignment: CDR1 LGHNA and CDR2 YSLEER. This CDR3 is 15 amino acids long. Here the CDR3 reads CASSQDYRGGYEQYF. The CDR3 region has the DNA TGCGCCAGCAGCCAAGACTACAGGGGGGGCTACGAGCAGTACTTC.

V gene TRBV7-9 combines with J gene TRBJ2-1; 9 bases align to TRBD2. The germline V gene encodes CDR1 SEHNR and CDR2 FQNEAQ (reference sequence). This CDR3 has 16 amino acids. V lost 4 bases, J lost 0 bases, and 4 bases stayed unmatched. The CDR3 coding sequence is TGTGCCAGCAGCTCGAATAGCGGGAGCTCCTACAATGAGCAGTTCTTC. Translated: CASSSNSGSSYNEQFF.

V gene TRBV10-3 combines with J gene TRBJ1-6; D is uncertain. The CDR3 sequence is 14 residues long. Germline V lookup: CDR1 ENHRY, CDR2 SYGVKD. V was shortened by 0 bases and J by 10 bases, with 10 bases between the two germline ends. DNA for the CDR3: TGTGCCATCAGTGAGTCTCGGGAATCCTCACCCCTCCACTTT. Its protein product is CAISESRESSPLHF.

The gene calls are TRBV5-1 and TRBJ2-3; TRBD1 is a possible D gene (5 bases). The CDR3 has 19 residues. Germline V gene sequence: CDR1 SGHRS, CDR2 YFSETQ. V was shortened by 1 base and J by 0 bases, with 21 bases between the two germline ends. CDR3 nucleotide sequence: TGCGCCAGCAGCTTGCCGTCCTTTGTAGGACACCTTAGCACAGATACGCAGTATTTT. Translating it yields CASSLPSFVGHLSTDTQYF.